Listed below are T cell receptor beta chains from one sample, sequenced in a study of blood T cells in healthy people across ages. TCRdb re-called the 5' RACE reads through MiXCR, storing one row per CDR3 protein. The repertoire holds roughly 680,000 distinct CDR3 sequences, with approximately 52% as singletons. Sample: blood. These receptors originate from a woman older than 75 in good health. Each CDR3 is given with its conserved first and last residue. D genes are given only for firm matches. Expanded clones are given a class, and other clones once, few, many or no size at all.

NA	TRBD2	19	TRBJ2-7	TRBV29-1	CSVVPRSEREAPLGYEQYF	TGCAGCGTTGTCCCTAGGAGTGAGCGGGAGGCCCCCTTGGGATACGAGCAGTACTTC
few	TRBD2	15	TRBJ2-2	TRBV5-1	CASDPSGGLTGELFF	TGCGCCAGCGATCCTAGCGGGGGTCTGACCGGGGAGCTGTTTTTT
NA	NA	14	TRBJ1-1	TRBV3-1	CVSSAHRANTEAFF	TGTGTCAGCAGTGCACACAGGGCCAACACTGAAGCTTTCTTT
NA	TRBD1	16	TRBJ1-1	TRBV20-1	CSARSTGERRNTEAFF	TGCAGTGCTAGGTCAACAGGGGAGAGGAGGAACACTGAAGCTTTCTTT
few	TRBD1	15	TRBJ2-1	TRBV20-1	CSAEGQVVSYNEQFF	TGCAGTGCTGAAGGACAGGTTGTCTCCTACAATGAGCAGTTCTTC
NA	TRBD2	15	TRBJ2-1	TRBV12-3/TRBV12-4	CASSLSGTSGDEQFF	TGTGCCAGCAGTTTATCCGGGACTAGTGGCGATGAGCAGTTCTTC
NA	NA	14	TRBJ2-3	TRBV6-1	CASIRGPMEDTQNF	TGTGCCAGCATAAGGGGCCCAATGGAGGATACGCAGAATTTT
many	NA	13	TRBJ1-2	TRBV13	CASSLEQSYGYTF	TGTGCCAGCAGCTTGGAACAGAGCTATGGCTACACCTTC
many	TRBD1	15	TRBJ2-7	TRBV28	CASSPPDRDSYEQYF	TGTGCCAGCAGCCCTCCCGACAGGGACTCCTACGAGCAGTACTTC
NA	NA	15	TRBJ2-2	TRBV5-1	CASSLRIDRGGELFF	TGCGCCAGCAGCTTAAGGATTGACAGAGGCGGGGAGCTGTTTTTT
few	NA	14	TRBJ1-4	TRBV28	CASSSPGSRGKLFF	TGTGCCAGCAGTTCCCCGGGTTCCAGGGGAAAACTGTTTTTT
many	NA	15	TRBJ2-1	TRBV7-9	CASSPGGSGDNEQFF	TGTGCCAGCAGCCCGGGGGGCTCGGGTGACAATGAGCAGTTCTTC
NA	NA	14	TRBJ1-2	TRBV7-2	CASSLAHGVNGYTF	TGTGCCAGCAGCTTAGCCCACGGGGTAAATGGCTACACCTTC
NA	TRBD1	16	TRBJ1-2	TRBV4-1	CASSQEPGTGAAGYTF	TGCGCCAGCAGCCAAGAACCCGGGACAGGGGCTGCTGGCTACACCTTC
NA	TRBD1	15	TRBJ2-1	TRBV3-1	CASSQGRGPYNEQFF	TGTGCCAGCAGCCAAGGCAGGGGGCCCTACAATGAGCAGTTCTTC
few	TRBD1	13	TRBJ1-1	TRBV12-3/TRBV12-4	CASSFFGTGGTFF	TGTGCCAGCAGTTTCTTTGGGACAGGGGGAACTTTCTTT
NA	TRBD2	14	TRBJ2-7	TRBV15	CATSRDGGGYEQYF	TGTGCCACCAGCAGAGATGGGGGGGGCTACGAGCAGTACTTC
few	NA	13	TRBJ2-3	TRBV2	CASRLTYTDTQYF	TGTGCCAGCAGACTCACCTACACAGATACGCAGTATTTT
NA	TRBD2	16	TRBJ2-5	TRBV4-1	CASSQDPRAGGNEQYF	TGCGCCAGCAGCCAAGATCCCAGAGCGGGAGGGAATGAGCAGTACTTC
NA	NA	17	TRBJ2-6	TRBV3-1	CASSQNVRGSGANVLTF	TGTGCCAGCAGTCAGAATGTTCGGGGCTCTGGGGCCAACGTCCTGACTTTC
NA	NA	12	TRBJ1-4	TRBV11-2	CASSQPGGWTFF	TGTGCCAGCAGTCAACCGGGCGGCTGGACGTTTTTT
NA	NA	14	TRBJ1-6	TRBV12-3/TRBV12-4	CASSIDVRGSPLHF	TGTGCCAGCAGCATCGATGTCCGAGGATCACCCCTCCACTTT
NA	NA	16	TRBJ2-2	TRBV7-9	CASSRAQTAGAGELFF	TGTGCCAGCAGCCGAGCCCAGACGGCCGGCGCCGGGGAGCTGTTTTTT
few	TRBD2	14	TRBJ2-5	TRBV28	CASSVRAGGETQYF	TGTGCCAGCAGTGTAAGAGCGGGAGGAGAGACCCAGTACTTC
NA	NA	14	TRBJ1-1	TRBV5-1	CASSLGSPNTEAFF	TGCGCCAGCAGCTTAGGCTCCCCGAACACTGAAGCTTTCTTT
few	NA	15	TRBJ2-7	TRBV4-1	CASSPFEGLGHEQYF	TGCGCCAGCAGCCCCTTTGAGGGTCTAGGGCACGAGCAGTACTTC
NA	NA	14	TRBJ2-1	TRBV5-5	CASSLEEGGDEQFF	TGTGCCAGCAGCTTGGAGGAGGGTGGAGATGAGCAGTTCTTC
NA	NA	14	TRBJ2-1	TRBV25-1	CASSEYREPWEQFF	TGTGCCAGCAGTGAATATCGGGAGCCTTGGGAGCAGTTCTTC
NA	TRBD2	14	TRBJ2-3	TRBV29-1	CSVGLAGEADTQYF	TGCAGCGTTGGACTAGCGGGAGAAGCAGATACGCAGTATTTT
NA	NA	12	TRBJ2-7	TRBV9	CASSVVNGVQYF	TGTGCCAGCAGCGTAGTTAACGGGGTGCAGTACTTC
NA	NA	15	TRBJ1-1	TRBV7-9	CASSLTGQPNTEAFF	TGTGCCAGCAGCCTAACCGGACAGCCGAACACTGAAGCTTTCTTT
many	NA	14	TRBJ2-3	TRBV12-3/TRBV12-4	CATKLRRTTDTQYF	TGTGCCACGAAATTGCGGCGGACCACAGATACGCAGTATTTT
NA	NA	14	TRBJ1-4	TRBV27	CASSFVGLYEKLFF	TGTGCCAGCAGTTTCGTCGGGTTGTACGAAAAACTGTTTTTT